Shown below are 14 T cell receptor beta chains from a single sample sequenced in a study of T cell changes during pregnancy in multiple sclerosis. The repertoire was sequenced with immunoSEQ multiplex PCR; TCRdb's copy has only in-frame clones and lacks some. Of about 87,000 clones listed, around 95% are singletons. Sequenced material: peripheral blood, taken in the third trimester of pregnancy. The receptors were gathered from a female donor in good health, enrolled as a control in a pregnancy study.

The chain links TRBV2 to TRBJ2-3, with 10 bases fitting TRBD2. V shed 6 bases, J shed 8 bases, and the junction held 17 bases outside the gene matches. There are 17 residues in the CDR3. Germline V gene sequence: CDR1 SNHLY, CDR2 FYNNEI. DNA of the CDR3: TGTGCCAGCAGGCGGAGATACAGCGGGAGGGGCGATGGTACGCAGTATTTT. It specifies CASRRRYSGRGDGTQYF.

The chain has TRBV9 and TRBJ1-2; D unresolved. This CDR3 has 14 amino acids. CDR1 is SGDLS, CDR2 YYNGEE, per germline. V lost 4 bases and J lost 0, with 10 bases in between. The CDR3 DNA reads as TGTGCCAGCAGCCCCATGGGAGCTAACTATGGCTACACCTTC. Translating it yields CASSPMGANYGYTF.

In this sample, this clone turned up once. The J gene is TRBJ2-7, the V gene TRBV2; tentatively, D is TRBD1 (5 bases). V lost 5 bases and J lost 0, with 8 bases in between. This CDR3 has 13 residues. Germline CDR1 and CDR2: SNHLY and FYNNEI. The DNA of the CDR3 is TGTGCCAGCAGTATTGACAGCTCCTACGAGCAGTACTTC. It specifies CASSIDSSYEQYF.

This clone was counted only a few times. In nucleotides, the CDR3 is TGTGCCTGGAGTGTAAGGCCCGGACTGGGGAACACTGAAGCTTTCTTT. It translates to CAWSVRPGLGNTEAFF. The rearrangement uses TRBV30 and TRBJ1-1; D is undetermined. The CDR3 length is 16 residues. In germline, CDR1 is GTSNPN, CDR2 SVGIG (reference sequence). V was pared by 0 bases and J by 1 base, with 15 bases between.

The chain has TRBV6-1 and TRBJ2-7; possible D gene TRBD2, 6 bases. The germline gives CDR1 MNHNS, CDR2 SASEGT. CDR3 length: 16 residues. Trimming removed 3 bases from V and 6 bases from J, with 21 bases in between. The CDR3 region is CASSDRRAGSSLEQYF. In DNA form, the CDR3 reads TGTGCCAGCAGTGATCGGAGGGCAGGGTCGTCCCTCGAGCAGTACTTC.

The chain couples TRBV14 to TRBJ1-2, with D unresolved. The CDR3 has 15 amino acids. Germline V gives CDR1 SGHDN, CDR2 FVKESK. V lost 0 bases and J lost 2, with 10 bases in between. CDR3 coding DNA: TGTGCCAGCAGCCAAGATGTCAGAGGAAACTATGGCTACACCTTC. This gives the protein CASSQDVRGNYGYTF.

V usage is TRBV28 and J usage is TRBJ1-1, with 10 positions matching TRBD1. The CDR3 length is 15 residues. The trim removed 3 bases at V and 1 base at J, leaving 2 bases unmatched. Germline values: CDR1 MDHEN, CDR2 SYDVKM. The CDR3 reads CASSFRDRGNTEAFF. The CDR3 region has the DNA TGTGCCAGCAGTTTCCGGGACAGGGGGAACACTGAAGCTTTCTTT.

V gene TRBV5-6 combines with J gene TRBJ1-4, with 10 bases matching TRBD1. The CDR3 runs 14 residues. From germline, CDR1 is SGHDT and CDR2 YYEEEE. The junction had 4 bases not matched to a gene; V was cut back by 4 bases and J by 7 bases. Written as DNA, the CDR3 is TGTGCCAGCAGCCCCGGGACAGGGGTTGAAAAACTGTTTTTT. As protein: CASSPGTGVEKLFF.

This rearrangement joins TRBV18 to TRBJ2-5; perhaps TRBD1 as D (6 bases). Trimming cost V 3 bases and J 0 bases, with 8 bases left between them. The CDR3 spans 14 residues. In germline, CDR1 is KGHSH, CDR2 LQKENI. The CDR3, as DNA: TGTGCCAGCTCACCCTACAGGGACCAAGAGACCCAGTACTTC. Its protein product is CASSPYRDQETQYF.

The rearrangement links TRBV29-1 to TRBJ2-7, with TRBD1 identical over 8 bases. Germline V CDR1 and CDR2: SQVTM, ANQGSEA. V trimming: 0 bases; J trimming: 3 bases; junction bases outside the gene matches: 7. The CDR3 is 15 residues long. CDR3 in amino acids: CSVEDAGTGGYEQYF. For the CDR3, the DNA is TGCAGCGTTGAAGACGCCGGGACAGGTGGCTACGAGCAGTACTTC.

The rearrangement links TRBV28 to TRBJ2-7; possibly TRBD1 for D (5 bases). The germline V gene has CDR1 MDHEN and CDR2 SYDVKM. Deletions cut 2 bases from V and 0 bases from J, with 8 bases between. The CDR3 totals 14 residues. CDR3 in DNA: TGTGCCAGCAGTTTACTAGGGGTCTCCTACGAGCAGTACTTC. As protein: CASSLLGVSYEQYF.

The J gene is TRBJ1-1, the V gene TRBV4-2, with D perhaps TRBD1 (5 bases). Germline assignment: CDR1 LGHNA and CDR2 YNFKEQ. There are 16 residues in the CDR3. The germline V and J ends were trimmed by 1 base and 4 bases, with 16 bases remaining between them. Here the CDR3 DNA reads TGTGCCAGCAGCCAAGGTCCAGTCTTGGGGCGCACTGAAGCTTTCTTT. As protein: CASSQGPVLGRTEAFF.

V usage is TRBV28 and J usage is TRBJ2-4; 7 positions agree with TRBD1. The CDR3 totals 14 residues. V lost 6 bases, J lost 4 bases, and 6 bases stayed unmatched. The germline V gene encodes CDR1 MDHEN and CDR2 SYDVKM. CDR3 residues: CASRPPGQKNIQYF. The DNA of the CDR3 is TGTGCCAGCAGGCCTCCGGGACAGAAAAACATTCAGTACTTC.

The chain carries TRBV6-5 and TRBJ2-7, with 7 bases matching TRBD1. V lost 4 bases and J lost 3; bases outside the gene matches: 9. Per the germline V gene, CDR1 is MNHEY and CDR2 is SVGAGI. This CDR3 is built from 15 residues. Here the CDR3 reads CASSSGTAGYYEQYF. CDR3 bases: TGTGCCAGCAGTTCCGGGACAGCAGGTTACTACGAGCAGTACTTC.